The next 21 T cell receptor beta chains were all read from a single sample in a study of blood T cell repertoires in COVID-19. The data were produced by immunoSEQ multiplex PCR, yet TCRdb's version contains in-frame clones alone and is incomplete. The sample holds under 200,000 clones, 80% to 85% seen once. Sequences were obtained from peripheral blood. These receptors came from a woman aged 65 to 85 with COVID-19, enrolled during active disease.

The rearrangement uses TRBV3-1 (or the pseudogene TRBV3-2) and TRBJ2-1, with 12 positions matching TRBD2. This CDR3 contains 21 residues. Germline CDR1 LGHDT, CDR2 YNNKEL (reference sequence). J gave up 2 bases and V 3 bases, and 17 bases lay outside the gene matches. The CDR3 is CASSQTSTSGRRAGAYNEQFF. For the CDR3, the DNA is TGTGCCAGCAGCCAGACGTCAACTAGCGGGAGGAGGGCCGGTGCCTACAATGAGCAGTTCTTC.

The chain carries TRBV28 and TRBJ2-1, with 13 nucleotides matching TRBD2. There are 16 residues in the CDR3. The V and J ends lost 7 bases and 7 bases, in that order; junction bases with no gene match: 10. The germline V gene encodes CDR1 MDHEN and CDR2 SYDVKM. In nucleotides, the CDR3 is TGTGCCAGCAAGGTGACCGGGACTAGCGGGAAAAATGAGCAGTTCTTC. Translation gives CASKVTGTSGKNEQFF.

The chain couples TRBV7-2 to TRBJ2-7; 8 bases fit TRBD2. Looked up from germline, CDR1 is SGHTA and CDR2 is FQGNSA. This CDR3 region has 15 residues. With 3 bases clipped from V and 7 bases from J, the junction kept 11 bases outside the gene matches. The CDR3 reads CASSFSAGEGGEQYF. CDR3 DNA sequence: TGTGCCAGCAGCTTCTCAGCGGGAGAGGGGGGGGAGCAGTACTTC.

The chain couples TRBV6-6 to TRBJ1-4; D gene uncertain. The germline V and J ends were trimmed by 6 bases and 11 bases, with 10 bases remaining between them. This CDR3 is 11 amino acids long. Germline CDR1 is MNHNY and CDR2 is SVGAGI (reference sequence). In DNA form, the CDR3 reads TGTGCCAGCAGCCCCCGGGAGAAACTGTTTTTT. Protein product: CASSPREKLFF.

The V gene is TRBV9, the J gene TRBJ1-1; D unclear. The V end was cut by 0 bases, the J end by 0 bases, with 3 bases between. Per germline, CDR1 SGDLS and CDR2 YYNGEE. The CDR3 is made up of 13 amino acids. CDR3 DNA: TGTGCCAGCAGCGTAGCTATGAACACTGAAGCTTTCTTT. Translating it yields CASSVAMNTEAFF.

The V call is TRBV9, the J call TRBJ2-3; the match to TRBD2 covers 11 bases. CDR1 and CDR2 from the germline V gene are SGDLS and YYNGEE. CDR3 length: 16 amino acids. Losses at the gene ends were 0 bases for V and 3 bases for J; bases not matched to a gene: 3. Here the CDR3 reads CASSVDASGGTDTQYF. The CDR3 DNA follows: TGTGCCAGCAGCGTAGATGCTAGCGGGGGGACAGATACGCAGTATTTT.

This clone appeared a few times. DNA of the CDR3: TGTGCCAGCGCGAAGAAGAACACTGAAGCTTTCTTT. Translation: CASAKKNTEAFF. V and J are TRBV3-1 (or the pseudogene TRBV3-2) and TRBJ1-1; D uncertain. The CDR3 extends over 12 amino acids. Per the germline V gene, CDR1 is LGHDT and CDR2 is YNNKEL (reference sequence). The V and J ends lost 8 bases and 1 base respectively, with 8 bases between them.

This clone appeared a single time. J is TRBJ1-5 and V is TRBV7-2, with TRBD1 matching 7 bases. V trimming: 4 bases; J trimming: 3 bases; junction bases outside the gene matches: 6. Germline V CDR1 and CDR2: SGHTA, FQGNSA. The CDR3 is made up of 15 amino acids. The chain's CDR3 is CASSSLGTANQPQHF. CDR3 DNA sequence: TGTGCCAGCAGCTCACTCGGGACAGCCAATCAGCCCCAGCATTTT. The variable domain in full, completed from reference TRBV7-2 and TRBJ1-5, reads GAGVSQSPSNKVTEKGKDVELRCDPISGHTALYWYRQSLGQGLEFLIYFQGNSAPDKSGLPSDRFSAERTGGSVSTLTIQRTQQEDSAVYLCASSSLGTANQPQHFGDGTRLSIL.

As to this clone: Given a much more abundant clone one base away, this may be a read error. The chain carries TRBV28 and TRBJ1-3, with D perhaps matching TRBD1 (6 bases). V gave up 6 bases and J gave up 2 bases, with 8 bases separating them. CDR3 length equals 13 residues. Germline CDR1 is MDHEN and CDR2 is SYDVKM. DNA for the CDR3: TGTGCCAGCAGGCCAGGGGCTGGAAACACCATATATTTT. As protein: CASRPGAGNTIYF.

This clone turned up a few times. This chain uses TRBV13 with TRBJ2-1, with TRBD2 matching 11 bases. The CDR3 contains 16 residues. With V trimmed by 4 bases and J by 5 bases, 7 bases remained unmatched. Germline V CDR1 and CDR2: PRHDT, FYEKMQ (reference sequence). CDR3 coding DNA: TGTGCCAGCAGCTCCAGGACTAGCGGGCAACACAATGAGCAGTTCTTC. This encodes CASSSRTSGQHNEQFF. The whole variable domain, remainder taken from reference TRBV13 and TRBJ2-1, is AAGVIQSPRHLIKEKRETATLKCYPIPRHDTVYWYQQGPGQDPQFLISFYEKMQSDKGSIPDRFSAQQFSDYHSELNMSSLELGDSALYFCASSSRTSGQHNEQFFGPGTRLTVL.

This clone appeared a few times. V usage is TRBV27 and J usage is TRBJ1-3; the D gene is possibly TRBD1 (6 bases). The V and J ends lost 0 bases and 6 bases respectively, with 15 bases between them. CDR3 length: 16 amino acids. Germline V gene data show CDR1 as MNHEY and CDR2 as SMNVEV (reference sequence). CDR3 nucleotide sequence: TGTGCCAGCAGTTTATCGATGACGGGGGGGCAAAACACCATATATTTT. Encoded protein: CASSLSMTGGQNTIYF.

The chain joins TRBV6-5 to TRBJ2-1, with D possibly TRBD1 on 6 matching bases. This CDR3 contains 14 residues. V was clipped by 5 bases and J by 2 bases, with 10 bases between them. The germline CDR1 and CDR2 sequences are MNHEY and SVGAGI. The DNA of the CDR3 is TGTGCCAGCAGTACAGGGTCGCCCTACAATGAGCAGTTCTTC. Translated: CASSTGSPYNEQFF.

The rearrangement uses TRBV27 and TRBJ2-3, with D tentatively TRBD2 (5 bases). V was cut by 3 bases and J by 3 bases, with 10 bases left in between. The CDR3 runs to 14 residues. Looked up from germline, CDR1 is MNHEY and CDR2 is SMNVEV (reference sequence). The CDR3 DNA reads TGTGCCAGCAGTTTGGGTCGGGGAACAGATACGCAGTATTTT. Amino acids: CASSLGRGTDTQYF.

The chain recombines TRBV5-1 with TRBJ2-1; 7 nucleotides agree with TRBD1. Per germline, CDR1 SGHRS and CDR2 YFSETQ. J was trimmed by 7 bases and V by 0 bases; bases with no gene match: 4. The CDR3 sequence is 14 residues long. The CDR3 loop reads CASSLEGAGNEQFF. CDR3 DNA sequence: TGCGCCAGCAGCTTGGAGGGGGCTGGAAATGAGCAGTTCTTC.

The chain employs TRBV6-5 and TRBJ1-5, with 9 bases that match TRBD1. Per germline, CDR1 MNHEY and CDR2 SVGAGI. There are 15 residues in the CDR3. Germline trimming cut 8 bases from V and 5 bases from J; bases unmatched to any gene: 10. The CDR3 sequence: CASARDRAGDQPQHF. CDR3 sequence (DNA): TGTGCCAGCGCCCGGGACAGGGCGGGGGATCAGCCCCAGCATTTT.

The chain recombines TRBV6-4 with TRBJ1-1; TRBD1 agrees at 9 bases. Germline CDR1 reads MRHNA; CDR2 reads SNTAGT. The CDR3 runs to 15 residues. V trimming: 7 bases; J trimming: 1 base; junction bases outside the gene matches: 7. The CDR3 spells CASNRDREPNTEAFF. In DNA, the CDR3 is TGTGCCAGCAATCGGGACAGGGAACCGAACACTGAAGCTTTCTTT.

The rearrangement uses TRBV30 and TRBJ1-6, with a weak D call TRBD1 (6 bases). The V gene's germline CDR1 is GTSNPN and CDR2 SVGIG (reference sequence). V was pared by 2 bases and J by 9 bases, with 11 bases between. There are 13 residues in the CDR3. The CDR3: CAWSSGVRSPLHF. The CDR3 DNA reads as TGTGCCTGGAGTTCAGGGGTGCGTTCACCCCTCCACTTT.

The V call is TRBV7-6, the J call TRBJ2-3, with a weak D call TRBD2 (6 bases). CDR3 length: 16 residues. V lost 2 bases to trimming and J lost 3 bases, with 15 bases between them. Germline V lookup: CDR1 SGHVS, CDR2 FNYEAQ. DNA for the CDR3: TGTGCCAGCAGCTTAAGGGGACTTCCTAATACAGATACGCAGTATTTT. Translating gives CASSLRGLPNTDTQYF.

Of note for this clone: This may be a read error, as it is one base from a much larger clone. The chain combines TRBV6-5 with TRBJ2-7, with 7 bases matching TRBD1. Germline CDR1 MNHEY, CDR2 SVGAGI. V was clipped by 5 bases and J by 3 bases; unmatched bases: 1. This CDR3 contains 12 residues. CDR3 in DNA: TGTGCCAGCAGTCGACAGGGCTACGAGCAGTACTTC. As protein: CASSRQGYEQYF.

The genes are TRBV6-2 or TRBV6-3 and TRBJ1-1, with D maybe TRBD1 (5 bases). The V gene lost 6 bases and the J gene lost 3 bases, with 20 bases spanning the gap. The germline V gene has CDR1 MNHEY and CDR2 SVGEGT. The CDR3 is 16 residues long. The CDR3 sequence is CASSNGGKAPDTEAFF. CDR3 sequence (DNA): TGTGCCAGCAGCAACGGGGGGAAGGCCCCTGACACTGAAGCTTTCTTT.

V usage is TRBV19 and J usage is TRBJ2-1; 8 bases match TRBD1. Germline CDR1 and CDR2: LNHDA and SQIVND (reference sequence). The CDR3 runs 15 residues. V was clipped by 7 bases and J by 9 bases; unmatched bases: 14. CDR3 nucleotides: TGTGCCAGTAAGGGACAGGCGCCCTGGGAGAGTGAGCAGTTCTTC. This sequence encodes CASKGQAPWESEQFF.